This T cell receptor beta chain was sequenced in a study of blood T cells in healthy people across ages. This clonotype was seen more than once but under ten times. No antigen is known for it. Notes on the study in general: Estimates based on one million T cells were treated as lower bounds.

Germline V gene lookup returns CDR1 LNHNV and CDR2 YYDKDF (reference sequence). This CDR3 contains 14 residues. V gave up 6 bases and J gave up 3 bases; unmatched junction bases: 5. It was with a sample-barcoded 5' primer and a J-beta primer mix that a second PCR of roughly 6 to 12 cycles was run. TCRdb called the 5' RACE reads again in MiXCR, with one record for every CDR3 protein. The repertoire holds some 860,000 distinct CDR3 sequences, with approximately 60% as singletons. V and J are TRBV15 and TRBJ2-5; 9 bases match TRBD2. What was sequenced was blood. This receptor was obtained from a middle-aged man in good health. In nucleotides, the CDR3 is TGTGCCACCAGAAATAGCGGGGGTAAAGAGACCCAGTACTTC. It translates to CATRNSGGKETQYF. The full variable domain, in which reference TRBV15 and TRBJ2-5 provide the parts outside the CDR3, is DAMVIQNPRYQVTQFGKPVTLSCSQTLNHNVMYWYQQKSSQAPKLLFHYYDKDFNNEADTPDNFQSRRPNTSFCFLDIRSPGLGDTAMYLCATRNSGGKETQYFGPGTRLLVL.